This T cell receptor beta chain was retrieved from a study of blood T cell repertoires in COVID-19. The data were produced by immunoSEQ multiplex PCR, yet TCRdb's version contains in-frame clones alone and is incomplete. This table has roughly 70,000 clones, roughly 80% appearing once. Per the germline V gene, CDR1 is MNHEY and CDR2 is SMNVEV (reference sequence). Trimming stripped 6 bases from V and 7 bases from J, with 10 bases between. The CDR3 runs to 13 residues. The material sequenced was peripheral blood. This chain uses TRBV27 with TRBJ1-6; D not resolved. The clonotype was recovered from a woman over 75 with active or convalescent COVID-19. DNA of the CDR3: TGTGCCAGCAGGAGGGCCGAGAATTCACCCCTCCACTTT. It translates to CASRRAENSPLHF.